A selection of T cell receptor beta chains follows, all from one sample in a study of T-cell reconstitution after alpha-beta-depleted transplantation in children. Each CDR3 protein gets one entry after TCRdb re-called the PCR reads with MiXCR. The table has 100,000 or so distinct CDR3 sequences, 15% to 17% seen once; the top ten hold less than 20%. The material sequenced was PBMCs, mostly from graft donor cells, taken 180 days after TCRalphabeta/CD19-depleted stem cell transplant. These receptors were collected from a male patient aged 2 to 9 who had a stem cell transplant for acute lymphoblastic leukemia, so the T cells may come from the graft donor. Each CDR3 is given with its conserved first and last residue. A D gene is named only where the DNA matches it firmly. The size entry is marked missing in some rows and otherwise reads once, few, many or a size class.

D gene	V gene	clone size	J gene	CDR3 protein	CDR3 DNA
TRBD1	TRBV30	few	TRBJ2-7	CAWSGGQSFYEQYF	TGTGCCTGGAGTGGGGGACAGTCTTTTTACGAGCAGTACTTC
.	TRBV5-5	few	TRBJ2-3	CASSPRQTTSTDTQYF	TGTGCCAGCAGCCCACGACAGACTACTAGCACAGATACGCAGTATTTT
TRBD1	TRBV5-8	many	TRBJ1-3	CASSPGTAGNTIYF	TGTGCCAGCAGCCCCGGGACAGCAGGAAACACCATATATTTT
.	TRBV11-2	few	TRBJ2-6	CASRLRLGEGAIGANVLTF	TGTGCCAGCAGACTTAGACTTGGGGAGGGGGCAATTGGGGCCAACGTCCTGACTTTC
TRBD1	TRBV5-1	.	TRBJ1-6	CASSLLGQGANSPLHF	TGCGCCAGCAGCTTGTTGGGACAGGGGGCAAATTCACCCCTCCACTTT
.	TRBV10-3	few	TRBJ1-3	CAILGDTIYF	TGTGCCATCCTGGGGGACACCATATATTTT
.	TRBV29-1	.	TRBJ2-2	CSVLPTNTGELFF	TGCAGCGTTTTACCCACGAACACCGGGGAGCTGTTTTTT
.	TRBV5-1	.	TRBJ1-5	CASSLVGADSNQLQHF	TGCGCCAGCAGCTTGGTGGGGGCGGACAGCAATCAGCTCCAGCATTTT
TRBD2	TRBV7-7	few	TRBJ2-3	CASSLLAGVSSSTDTQYF	TGTGCCAGCAGCTTACTAGCGGGGGTGTCCTCTAGCACAGATACGCAGTATTTT
.	TRBV4-3	.	TRBJ2-7	CASSQDKMGAYEQYF	TGCGCCAGCAGCCAAGATAAAATGGGGGCCTACGAGCAGTACTTC
.	TRBV5-1	once	TRBJ2-5	CTSSSRARETQYF	TGCACCAGCAGCTCCCGGGCAAGAGAGACCCAGTACTTC
TRBD1	TRBV5-1	.	TRBJ2-7	CASSLGRRQGDEQYF	TGCGCCAGCAGCTTGGGACGGCGACAGGGGGACGAGCAGTACTTC
.	TRBV20-1	.	TRBJ2-5	CSALAYQETQYF	TGCAGTGCTTTAGCGTACCAAGAGACCCAGTACTTC
TRBD1	TRBV10-3	.	TRBJ2-7	CAISPGQGVTYEQYF	TGTGCCATCAGTCCCGGACAGGGGGTTACCTACGAGCAGTACTTC
.	TRBV20-1	.	TRBJ1-1	CSPTDNTEAFF	TGCAGCCCGACAGATAACACTGAAGCTTTCTTT
.	TRBV6-5	few	TRBJ2-5	CASSYGGLTGSQETQYF	TGTGCCAGCAGTTATGGAGGTCTTACGGGGTCTCAAGAGACCCAGTACTTC
.	TRBV7-6	.	TRBJ1-2	CASSSRLLGYTF	TGTGCCAGCAGCTCCCGATTATTGGGCTACACCTTC
.	TRBV5-1	few	TRBJ1-1	CASSYGLNTEAFF	TGCGCCAGCAGCTACGGGCTGAACACTGAAGCTTTCTTT
.	TRBV18	.	TRBJ1-1	CASSPLQGEAFF	TGTGCCAGCTCACCGCTCCAAGGTGAAGCTTTCTTT
.	TRBV20-1	few	TRBJ2-7	CSADLGPVTYEQYF	TGCAGTGCTGACCTGGGACCGGTAACCTACGAGCAGTACTTC
.	TRBV18	.	TRBJ1-1	CASSQNEGSTEAFF	TGTGCCAGCTCACAAAATGAGGGATCCACTGAAGCTTTCTTT